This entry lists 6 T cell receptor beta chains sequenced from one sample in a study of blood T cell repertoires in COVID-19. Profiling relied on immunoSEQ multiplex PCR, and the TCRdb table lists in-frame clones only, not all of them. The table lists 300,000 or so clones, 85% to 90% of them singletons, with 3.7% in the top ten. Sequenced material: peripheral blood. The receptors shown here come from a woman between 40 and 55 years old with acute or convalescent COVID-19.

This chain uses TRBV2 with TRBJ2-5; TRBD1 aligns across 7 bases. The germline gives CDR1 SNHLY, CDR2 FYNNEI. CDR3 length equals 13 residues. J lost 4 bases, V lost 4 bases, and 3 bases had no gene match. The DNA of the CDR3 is TGTGCCAGCAGTGTTGGGACAGTAGAGACCCAGTACTTC. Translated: CASSVGTVETQYF.

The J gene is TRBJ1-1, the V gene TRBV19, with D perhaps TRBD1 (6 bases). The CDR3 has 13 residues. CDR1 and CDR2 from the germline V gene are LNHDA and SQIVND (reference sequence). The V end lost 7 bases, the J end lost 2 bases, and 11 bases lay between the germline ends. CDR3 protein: CASTGGANTEAFF. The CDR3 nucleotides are TGTGCCAGTACCGGGGGGGCTAACACTGAAGCTTTCTTT. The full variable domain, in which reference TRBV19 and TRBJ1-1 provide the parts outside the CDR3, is DGGITQSPKYLFRKEGQNVTLSCEQNLNHDAMYWYRQDPGQGLRLIYYSQIVNDFQKGDIAEGYSVSREKKESFPLTVTSAQKNPTAFYLCASTGGANTEAFFGQGTRLTVV.

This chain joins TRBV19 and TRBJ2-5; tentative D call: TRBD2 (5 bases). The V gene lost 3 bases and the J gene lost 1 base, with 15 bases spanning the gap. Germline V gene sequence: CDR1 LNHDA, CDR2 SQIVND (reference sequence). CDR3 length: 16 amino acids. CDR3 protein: CASSIAGTAVQETQYF. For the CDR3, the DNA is TGTGCCAGTAGTATCGCGGGTACAGCCGTCCAAGAGACCCAGTACTTC.

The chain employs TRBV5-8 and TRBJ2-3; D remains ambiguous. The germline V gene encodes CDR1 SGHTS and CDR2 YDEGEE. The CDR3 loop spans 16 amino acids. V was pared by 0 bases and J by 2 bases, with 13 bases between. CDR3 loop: CASSLGYGSHTDTQYF. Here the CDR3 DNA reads TGTGCCAGCAGCTTGGGATACGGGTCCCACACAGATACGCAGTATTTT. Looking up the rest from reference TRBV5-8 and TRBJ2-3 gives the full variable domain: EAGVTQSPTHLIKTRGQQATLRCSPISGHTSVYWYQQALGLGLQFLLWYDEGEERNRGNFPPRFSGRQFPNYSSELNVNALELEDSALYLCASSLGYGSHTDTQYFGPGTRLTVL.

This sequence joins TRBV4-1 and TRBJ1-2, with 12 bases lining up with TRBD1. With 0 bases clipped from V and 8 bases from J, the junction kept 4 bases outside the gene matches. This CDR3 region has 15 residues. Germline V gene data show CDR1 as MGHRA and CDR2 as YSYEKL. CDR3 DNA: TGCGCCAGCAGCCAAGAAGGGACAGGGGGCTGGGGCTACACCTTC. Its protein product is CASSQEGTGGWGYTF.

The DNA of the CDR3 is TGTGCCAGCAGTTACGACACAGAGACCCAGTACTTC. This translates into CASSYDTETQYF. V gene TRBV6-5 combines with J gene TRBJ2-5; D remains ambiguous. The CDR3 has 12 amino acids. Germline V gives CDR1 MNHEY, CDR2 SVGAGI. The germline V and J ends were trimmed by 2 bases and 4 bases, with 5 bases remaining between them.